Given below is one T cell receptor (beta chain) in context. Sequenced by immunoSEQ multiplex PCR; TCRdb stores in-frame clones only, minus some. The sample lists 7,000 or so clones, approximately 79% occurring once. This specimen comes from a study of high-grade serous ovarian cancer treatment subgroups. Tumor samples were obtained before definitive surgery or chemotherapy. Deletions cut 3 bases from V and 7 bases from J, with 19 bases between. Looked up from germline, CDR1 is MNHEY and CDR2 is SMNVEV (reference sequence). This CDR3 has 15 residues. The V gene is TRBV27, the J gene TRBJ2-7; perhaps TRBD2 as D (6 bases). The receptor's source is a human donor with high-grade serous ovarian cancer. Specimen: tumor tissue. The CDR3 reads CASSFRGLLVGEQYF. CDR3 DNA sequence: TGTGCCAGCAGTTTTAGGGGACTTCTTGTGGGGGAGCAGTACTTC.